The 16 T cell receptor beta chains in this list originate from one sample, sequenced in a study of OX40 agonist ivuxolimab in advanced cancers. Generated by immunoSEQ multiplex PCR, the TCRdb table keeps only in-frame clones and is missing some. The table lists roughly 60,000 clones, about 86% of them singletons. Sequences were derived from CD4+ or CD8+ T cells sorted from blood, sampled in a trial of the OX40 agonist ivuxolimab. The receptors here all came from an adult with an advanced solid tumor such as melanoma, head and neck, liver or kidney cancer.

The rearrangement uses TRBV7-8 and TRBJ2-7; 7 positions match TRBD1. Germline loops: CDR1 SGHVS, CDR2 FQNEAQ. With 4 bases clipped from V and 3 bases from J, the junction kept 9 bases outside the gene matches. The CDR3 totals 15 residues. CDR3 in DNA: TGTGCCAGCAGCTCCCCGACAGGGACCCTCTACGAGCAGTACTTC. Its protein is CASSSPTGTLYEQYF.

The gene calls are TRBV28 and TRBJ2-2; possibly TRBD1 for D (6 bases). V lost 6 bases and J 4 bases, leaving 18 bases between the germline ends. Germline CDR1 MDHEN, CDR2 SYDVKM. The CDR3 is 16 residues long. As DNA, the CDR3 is TGTGCCAGCAGCCGTACACAGGGTCGAGGCACCGGGGAGCTGTTTTTT. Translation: CASSRTQGRGTGELFF.

The CDR3, as DNA: TGTGCCAGCAGCTCGACGGGAGCCGGGGAGCTGTTTTTT. It translates to CASSSTGAGELFF. V and J are TRBV7-2 and TRBJ2-2; TRBD2 might be the D (6 bases). Germline CDR1 and CDR2: SGHTA and FQGNSA. With 4 bases removed from V and 6 bases from J, the gap between germline ends came to 9 bases. The CDR3 length is 13 residues.

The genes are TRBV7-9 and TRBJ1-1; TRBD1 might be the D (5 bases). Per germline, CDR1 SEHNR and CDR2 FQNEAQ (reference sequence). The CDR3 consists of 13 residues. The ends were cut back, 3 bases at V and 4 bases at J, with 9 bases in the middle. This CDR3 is CASSFGQGTEAFF. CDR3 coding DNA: TGTGCCAGCAGCTTTGGGCAGGGCACTGAAGCTTTCTTT.

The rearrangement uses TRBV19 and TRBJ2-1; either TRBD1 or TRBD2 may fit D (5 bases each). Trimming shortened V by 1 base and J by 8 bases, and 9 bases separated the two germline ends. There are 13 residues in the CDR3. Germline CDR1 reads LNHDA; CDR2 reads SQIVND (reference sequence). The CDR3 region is CASSIGRGDEQFF. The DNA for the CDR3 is TGTGCCAGTAGTATAGGAAGGGGAGATGAGCAGTTCTTC.

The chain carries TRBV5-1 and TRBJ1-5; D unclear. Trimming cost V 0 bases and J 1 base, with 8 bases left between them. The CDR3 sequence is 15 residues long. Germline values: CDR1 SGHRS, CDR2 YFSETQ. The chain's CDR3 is CASSLGIGSNQPQHF. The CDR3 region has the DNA TGCGCCAGCAGCTTGGGTATAGGGAGCAATCAGCCCCAGCATTTT.

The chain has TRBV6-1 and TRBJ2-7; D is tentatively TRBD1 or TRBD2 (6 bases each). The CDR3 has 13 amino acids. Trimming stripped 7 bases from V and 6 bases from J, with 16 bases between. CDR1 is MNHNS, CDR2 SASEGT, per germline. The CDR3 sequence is CASNPDRGPEQYF. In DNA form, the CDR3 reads TGTGCCAGCAATCCCGACCGGGGGCCCGAGCAGTACTTC.

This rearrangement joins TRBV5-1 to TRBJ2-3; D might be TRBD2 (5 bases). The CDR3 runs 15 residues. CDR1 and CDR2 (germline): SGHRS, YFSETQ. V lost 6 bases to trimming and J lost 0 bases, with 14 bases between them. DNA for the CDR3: TGCGCCAGCACCCTTGAGGGCCTGAGCACAGATACGCAGTATTTT. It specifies CASTLEGLSTDTQYF.

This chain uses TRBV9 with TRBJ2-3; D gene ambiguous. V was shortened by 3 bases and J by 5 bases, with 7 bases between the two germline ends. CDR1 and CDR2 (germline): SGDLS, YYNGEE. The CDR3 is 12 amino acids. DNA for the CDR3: TGTGCCAGCAGCGGAGAGCTAGATACGCAGTATTTT. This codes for CASSGELDTQYF.

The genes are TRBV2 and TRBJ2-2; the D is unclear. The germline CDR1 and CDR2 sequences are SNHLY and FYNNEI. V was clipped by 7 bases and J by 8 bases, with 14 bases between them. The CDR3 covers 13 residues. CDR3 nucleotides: TGTGCCAGCAAGGTGGCCGCCGGAGGGGAGCTGTTTTTT. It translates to CASKVAAGGELFF.

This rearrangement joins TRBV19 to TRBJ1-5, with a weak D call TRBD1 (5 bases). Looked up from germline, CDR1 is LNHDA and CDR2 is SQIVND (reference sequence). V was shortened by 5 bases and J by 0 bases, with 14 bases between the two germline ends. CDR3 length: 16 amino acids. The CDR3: CASSPWGLYSNQPQHF. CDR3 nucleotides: TGTGCCAGTAGTCCCTGGGGCCTGTATAGCAATCAGCCCCAGCATTTT.

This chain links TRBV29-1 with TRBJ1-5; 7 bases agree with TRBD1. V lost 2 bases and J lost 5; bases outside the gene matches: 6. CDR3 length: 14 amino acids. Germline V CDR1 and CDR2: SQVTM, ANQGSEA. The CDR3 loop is CSVELQGSDQPQHF. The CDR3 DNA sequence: TGCAGCGTTGAACTACAGGGGAGCGATCAGCCCCAGCATTTT.

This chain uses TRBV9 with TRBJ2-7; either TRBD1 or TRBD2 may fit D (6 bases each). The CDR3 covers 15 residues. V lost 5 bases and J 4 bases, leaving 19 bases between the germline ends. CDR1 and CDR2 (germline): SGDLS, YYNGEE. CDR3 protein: CASSAGRGTLYEQYF. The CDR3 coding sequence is TGTGCCAGCAGTGCGGGCCGGGGGACACTTTACGAGCAGTACTTC.

CDR3 nucleotides: TGTGCCAGTCACCGGGACGGGAATCAGCCCCAGCATTTT. Amino acids: CASHRDGNQPQHF. V and J are TRBV7-9 and TRBJ1-5; a possible D gene is TRBD1 (5 bases). This CDR3 is built from 13 residues. Trimming took 9 bases from V and 4 from J, leaving 13 bases between them. Germline V gene lookup returns CDR1 SEHNR and CDR2 FQNEAQ (reference sequence). The full variable domain, its missing parts supplied by reference TRBV7-9 and TRBJ1-5, is DTGVSQNPRHKITKRGQNVTFRCDPISEHNRLYWYRQTLGQGPEFLTYFQNEAQLEKSRLLSDRFSAERPKGSFSTLEIQRTEQGDSAMYLCASHRDGNQPQHFGDGTRLSIL.

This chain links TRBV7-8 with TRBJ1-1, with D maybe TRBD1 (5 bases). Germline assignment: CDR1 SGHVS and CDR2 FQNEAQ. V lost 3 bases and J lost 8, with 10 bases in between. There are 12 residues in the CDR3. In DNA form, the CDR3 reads TGTGCCAGCAGCTTTCGGGGCGCAGAAGCTTTCTTT. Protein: CASSFRGAEAFF.

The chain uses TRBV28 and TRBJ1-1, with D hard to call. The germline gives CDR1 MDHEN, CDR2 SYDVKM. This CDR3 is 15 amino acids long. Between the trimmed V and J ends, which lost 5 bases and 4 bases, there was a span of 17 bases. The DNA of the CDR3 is TGTGCCAGCAGTCCCCCCGCGGTCATGGGCACTGAAGCTTTCTTT. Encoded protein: CASSPPAVMGTEAFF.